The T cell receptor beta chain under discussion was sequenced for a study of blood T cells in healthy people across ages. The study, taken as a whole, reports: Strongly correlated with naive T cell percentage was TCR beta diversity.

Then a second PCR, running about 6 to 12 cycles, was carried out with a sample-barcoded 5' primer and a J-beta primer mix. TCRdb passed the 5' RACE reads through MiXCR, listing each CDR3 protein once. The table lists some 1.5 million distinct CDR3 sequences, about 30% of them singletons. Germline lookup yields CDR1 SGHAT and CDR2 FQNNGV. CDR3 length equals 15 residues. Of note for this clonotype: Its antigen is undetermined. Relative to the germline gene, one junction end is altered; a read error may explain this.

This TCR was sampled from a woman aged 30 to 39 in good health. The V gene is TRBV11-2, the J gene TRBJ2-4, with 7 bases matching TRBD2. Sample: blood. The CDR3 protein is CASNQWGGVPETQCF. DNA for the CDR3: TGTGCCAGCAACCAGTGGGGGGGGGTTCCAGAGACCCAGTGCTTC.